The 25 T cell receptor beta chains below come from one sample, sequenced in a study of a mutant IDH1 vaccine in newly diagnosed glioma. These receptors' antigens are unknown. The repertoire was sequenced with immunoSEQ multiplex PCR; TCRdb's copy has only in-frame clones and lacks some. The sample lists around 32,000 clones; around four fifths were seen once. Time point: week 35, safety follow-up. All doses held 300 ug of mutant IDH1 20-mer peptide, with topical imiquimod. The sample was PBMCs, taken from a glioma patient whose treatment included an IDH1 peptide vaccine. All receptors come from a man aged 35-49 years with glioma. Some clones in this sample may be carry-over from other donors' samples.

The V gene is TRBV5-1, the J gene TRBJ2-5; 11 nucleotides match TRBD2. The CDR3 runs to 16 residues. Trimming cost V 1 base and J 0 bases; bases outside gene matches: 2. The germline V gene has CDR1 SGHRS and CDR2 YFSETQ. CDR3 nucleotides: TGCGCCAGCAGCTTGTCGACTAGCGGGGACCAAGAGACCCAGTACTTC. It codes for CASSLSTSGDQETQYF.

J is TRBJ1-2 and V is TRBV7-2, with D unresolved. The CDR3 totals 15 residues. Germline V lookup: CDR1 SGHTA, CDR2 FQGNSA. With 1 base removed from V and 6 bases from J, the gap between germline ends came to 15 bases. This CDR3 reads CASSLVVATTDGYTF. The CDR3 nucleotides are TGTGCCAGCAGCTTAGTTGTTGCGACGACGGATGGCTACACCTTC.

Only one count was recorded for this clone. This chain connects TRBV10-2 to TRBJ1-2; D uncertain. The ends were cut back, 8 bases at V and 3 bases at J, with 10 bases in the middle. Germline V CDR1 and CDR2: WSHSY, SAAADI. CDR3 length equals 12 residues. The CDR3 nucleotides are TGCGCCAGCTCACCTGGCGACTATGGCTACACCTTC. Amino acids: CASSPGDYGYTF.

V gene TRBV5-1 combines with J gene TRBJ2-1; TRBD2 agrees at 10 bases. V trimming: 4 bases; J trimming: 10 bases; junction bases outside the gene matches: 14. The germline V gene has CDR1 SGHRS and CDR2 YFSETQ. This CDR3 has 16 amino acids. The CDR3 protein is CASSAERGGQFKEQFF. The CDR3 nucleotides are TGCGCCAGCAGCGCCGAGCGGGGGGGCCAATTTAAGGAGCAGTTCTTC.

In its sample, this clone was seen once. The gene calls are TRBV5-1 and TRBJ2-5, with TRBD2 matching over 10 bases. V lost 2 bases and J lost 1; bases outside the gene matches: 17. In germline, CDR1 is SGHRS, CDR2 YFSETQ. CDR3 length: 20 residues. The CDR3 spells CASSFALLRTSGEPQETQYF. Here the CDR3 DNA reads TGCGCCAGCAGCTTTGCCTTACTTAGGACTAGCGGAGAACCCCAAGAGACCCAGTACTTC.

The chain combines TRBV19 with TRBJ1-4; D ambiguous. Germline V CDR1 and CDR2: LNHDA, SQIVND (reference sequence). Trimming shortened V by 3 bases and J by 6 bases, and 2 bases separated the two germline ends. The CDR3 is 11 residues long. The chain's CDR3 is CASSIDEKLFF. Here the CDR3 DNA reads TGTGCCAGTAGTATCGATGAAAAACTGTTTTTT.

A few counts support this clone. The chain recombines TRBV6-1 with TRBJ1-2, with 7 bases fitting TRBD1. CDR1 MNHNS and CDR2 SASEGT come from the germline V gene. This CDR3 comprises 16 residues. V gave up 4 bases and J gave up 6 bases; unmatched junction bases: 14. CDR3 sequence (DNA): TGTGCCAGCAGTGTGGGCAGGGGGAGTGGGGGTAATGGCTACACCTTC. Its translation: CASSVGRGSGGNGYTF.

This clone occurred once. This chain links TRBV7-9 with TRBJ2-2; possible D gene TRBD1, 5 bases. The V end lost 2 bases, the J end lost 1 base, and 14 bases lay between the germline ends. Germline CDR1 is SEHNR and CDR2 is FQNEAQ (reference sequence). There are 17 residues in the CDR3. The DNA of the CDR3 is TGTGCCAGCAGCTTACTGAGCCAGGGTGGGAACACCGGGGAGCTGTTTTTT. Amino acids: CASSLLSQGGNTGELFF. Variable domain in full (rest from reference TRBV7-9 and TRBJ2-2): DTGVSQNPRHKITKRGQNVTFRCDPISEHNRLYWYRQTLGQGPEFLTYFQNEAQLEKSRLLSDRFSAERPKGSFSTLEIQRTEQGDSAMYLCASSLLSQGGNTGELFFGEGSRLTVL.

This chain joins TRBV30 and TRBJ1-3; D is perhaps TRBD1 (5 bases). Trimming took 2 bases from V and 6 from J, leaving 11 bases between them. This CDR3 is 13 amino acids long. CDR1 is GTSNPN and CDR2 is SVGIG in the germline V gene (reference sequence). CDR3 amino acids: CAWSQGLENTIYF. CDR3 nucleotide sequence: TGTGCCTGGAGTCAGGGACTCGAAAACACCATATATTTT.

The chain's CDR3 is CASNSPYGNEQFF. The CDR3 DNA follows: TGTGCCAGCAACAGTCCGTATGGCAATGAGCAGTTCTTC. This chain uses TRBV9 with TRBJ2-1; no firm D call. CDR1 and CDR2 (germline): SGDLS, YYNGEE. This CDR3 region has 13 residues. V was pared by 6 bases and J by 6 bases, with 13 bases between.

V gene TRBV6-5 combines with J gene TRBJ2-2, with D perhaps matching TRBD1 (5 bases). V lost 0 bases, J lost 4 bases, and 12 bases lay in between. This CDR3 is 16 amino acids long. Germline-derived CDR1 and CDR2 are MNHEY and SVGAGI. The CDR3 loop reads CASSYSARAGTGELFF. CDR3 in DNA: TGTGCCAGCAGTTACTCAGCCAGGGCAGGCACCGGGGAGCTGTTTTTT.

The gene calls are TRBV18 and TRBJ1-5; 9 nucleotides line up with TRBD1. V was clipped by 3 bases and J by 3 bases; unmatched bases: 6. The CDR3 spans 16 residues. The germline V gene has CDR1 KGHSH and CDR2 LQKENI. The CDR3 sequence: CASSPSGQGYNQPQHF. For the CDR3, the DNA is TGTGCCAGCTCACCCTCGGGACAGGGTTACAATCAGCCCCAGCATTTT.

The chain uses TRBV5-3 and TRBJ2-7, with 7 bases matching TRBD2. TRBV5-3 is assigned to the ORF class and has an uncertain function. Trimming cost V 2 bases and J 1 base; bases outside gene matches: 15. The CDR3 loop spans 18 amino acids. The CDR3 region has the DNA TGTGCCAGAAGCTTAAATGTAGGGAGGGCCCAACTTTCCTACGAGCAGTACTTC. Protein: CARSLNVGRAQLSYEQYF.

The chain employs TRBV29-1 and TRBJ1-3, with D possibly being TRBD1 (5 bases). CDR1 is SQVTM, CDR2 ANQGSEA, per germline. The ends were cut back, 3 bases at V and 8 bases at J, with 11 bases in the middle. The CDR3 has 12 amino acids. CDR3 coding DNA: TGCAGCGTTGAGTCTGGGGCCCACACCATATATTTT. Translation: CSVESGAHTIYF.

The genes are TRBV5-1 and TRBJ1-3; D unclear. The germline V gene encodes CDR1 SGHRS and CDR2 YFSETQ. V was trimmed by 3 bases and J by 0 bases, leaving 7 bases between them. This CDR3 spans 14 amino acids. This CDR3 is CASSSDGSGNTIYF. CDR3 nucleotide sequence: TGCGCCAGCAGCTCGGACGGCTCTGGAAACACCATATATTTT.

This clone has just a few counts. This chain joins TRBV6-1 and TRBJ2-7; 9 nucleotides align to TRBD1. The CDR3 length is 14 residues. V lost 8 bases to trimming and J lost 0 bases; unmatched junction nucleotides: 5. From germline, CDR1 is MNHNS and CDR2 SASEGT. Written as DNA, the CDR3 is TGTGCCAGCGAGGACAGGGGATTCTCCTACGAGCAGTACTTC. Encoded protein: CASEDRGFSYEQYF.

The genes are TRBV9 and TRBJ2-7; 8 bases map to TRBD2. Looked up from germline, CDR1 is SGDLS and CDR2 is YYNGEE. Trimming at V came to 0 bases and at J to 5 bases, leaving 7 bases not matched to a gene. This CDR3 is built from 15 residues. The CDR3 DNA sequence: TGTGCCAGCAGCGTAGAACGGGGGGGGATCGACGAGCAGTACTTC. Translating it yields CASSVERGGIDEQYF.

The chain recombines TRBV10-3 with TRBJ1-3; no firm D call. This CDR3 is 15 amino acids long. CDR1 and CDR2 (germline): ENHRY, SYGVKD. Trimming removed 5 bases from V and 2 bases from J, with 13 bases in between. CDR3 bases: TGTGCCATCAGTCCCAGTACGGGGACTGGAAACACCATATATTTT. Its translation is CAISPSTGTGNTIYF.

The chain recombines TRBV7-9 with TRBJ1-2, with D possibly matching TRBD1 (5 bases). The V end lost 7 bases, the J end lost 4 bases, and 10 bases lay between the germline ends. The CDR3 extends over 12 amino acids. Germline V gene data show CDR1 as SEHNR and CDR2 as FQNEAQ (reference sequence). DNA for the CDR3: TGTGCCAGCATAGACAGTACCTATGGCTACACCTTC. Residues: CASIDSTYGYTF.

The J gene is TRBJ1-2, the V gene TRBV4-1; TRBD1 might be the D (5 bases). The CDR3 length is 15 residues. CDR1 is MGHRA, CDR2 YSYEKL, per germline. V was shortened by 1 base and J by 6 bases, with 15 bases between the two germline ends. Here the CDR3 reads CASSQAADPDNGYTF. The DNA for the CDR3 is TGCGCCAGCAGCCAAGCGGCAGACCCGGACAATGGCTACACCTTC.

This clone was counted between two and nine times. The chain employs TRBV4-3 and TRBJ2-3; the match to TRBD2 covers 7 bases. From germline, CDR1 is LGHNA and CDR2 YSLEER. The V gene end was trimmed by 1 base and the J gene end by 4 bases; junction bases not matched to a gene: 8. CDR3 length: 16 amino acids. The CDR3 nucleotides read TGCGCCAGCAGCCAAGGGGAGGGGTCGGGCGCAGATACGCAGTATTTT. It yields the protein CASSQGEGSGADTQYF.

The V and J genes are TRBV7-9 and TRBJ1-3, with D unresolved. Germline V lookup: CDR1 SEHNR, CDR2 FQNEAQ (reference sequence). The CDR3 is 14 residues long. Trimming cost V 7 bases and J 0 bases, with 10 bases left between them. This chain's CDR3 is CASKGGSSGNTIYF. CDR3 nucleotide sequence: TGTGCCAGCAAAGGAGGGAGCTCTGGAAACACCATATATTTT. The full variable domain, in which reference TRBV7-9 and TRBJ1-3 provide the parts outside the CDR3, is DTGVSQNPRHKITKRGQNVTFRCDPISEHNRLYWYRQTLGQGPEFLTYFQNEAQLEKSRLLSDRFSAERPKGSFSTLEIQRTEQGDSAMYLCASKGGSSGNTIYFGEGSWLTVV.

The chain employs TRBV18 and TRBJ1-1; D is unclear. The ends were cut back, 0 bases at V and 5 bases at J, with 13 bases in the middle. Germline V gene lookup returns CDR1 KGHSH and CDR2 LQKENI. The CDR3 spans 15 residues. CDR3 sequence: CASSPPTVGETEAFF. CDR3 sequence (DNA): TGTGCCAGCTCACCACCAACAGTGGGAGAAACTGAAGCTTTCTTT. Full variable domain (remainder filled in from reference TRBV18 and TRBJ1-1): NAGVMQNPRHLVRRRGQEARLRCSPMKGHSHVYWYRQLPEEGLKFMVYLQKENIIDESGMPKERFSAEFPKEGPSILRIQQVVRGDSAAYFCASSPPTVGETEAFFGQGTRLTVV.

The chain joins TRBV30 to TRBJ2-6; D gene unclear. Trimming left V 1 base short and J 4 bases short, with 8 bases between. CDR1 is GTSNPN and CDR2 is SVGIG in the germline V gene (reference sequence). CDR3 length equals 14 residues. DNA for the CDR3: TGTGCCTGGAGTGAATCTTCAGGGGCCAACGTCCTGACTTTC. Translation gives CAWSESSGANVLTF.

In its sample, this clone was seen a few times. V is TRBV5-4 and J is TRBJ2-2, with D tentatively TRBD2 (5 bases). This CDR3 has 15 amino acids. Germline loops: CDR1 SGHNT, CDR2 YYREEE (reference sequence). Trimming pared 2 bases from V and 6 bases from J, leaving 14 bases between. This CDR3 reads CASSLVVGGAGELFF. In DNA form, the CDR3 reads TGTGCCAGCAGCTTAGTAGTCGGAGGCGCCGGGGAGCTGTTTTTT.